This section outlines one T cell receptor (beta chain) sequence together with its context. Which antigen it targets is not known. Base qualities are missing; no much larger clone stands one base away. The data belong to a study of blood T cell repertoires in COVID-19 (dated by TCRdb to between 2020 and 2021). With regard to the full study: Samples covering the acute and convalescent phases of COVID-19 were provided by collaborators in the United States, Italy and Spain. The prospective study material was composed of cDNA or gDNA derived from T cells, B-cell-depleted T cells, or PBMCs. Deeply sampled blood TCRbeta repertoires from subjects exposed to, actively infected with, or recovered from COVID-19 were included in the dataset. The repertoires were made available in a free public database intended to serve as a resource for research on the immune response to SARS-CoV-2. The samples were drawn from two sources: the first 160 participants of the ongoing ImmuneRACE study, and 1,200 or so subjects contributed by 6 global collaborators. Nearly every sample came with metadata listing a de-identified subject ID, COVID-19 status, age in years and sex. Where HLA class I and class II types were available, the types were taken from metadata supplied by the sample provider, not from assay-based typing.

V is pared back by 0 bases and J by 5 bases, with 17 bases lying between the germline termini. The germline V gene supplies CDR1 SGDLS and CDR2 YYNGEE. Inclusive of the bounding cysteine and phenylalanine, the CDR3 is 16 residues long. This entry keeps only the CDR3 DNA: 48 bases, framed from base 1. TCRbeta CDR3 regions were amplified from genomic DNA by means of the immunoSEQ Assay, a bias-controlled multiplex PCR. Under the source paper's analysis protocol: The number of nucleated cells in each sample was estimated from the amplification of reference gene primers within the assay. Sequence reads were collapsed and filtered to measure the absolute abundance of every unique TCRbeta CDR3 rearrangement. For each sample, productive Simpson clonality was calculated as the square root of Simpson's diversity index over productive rearrangements. TCRdb's version of the immuneACCESS table is confined to in-frame rearrangements and falls short of the full clone set. An unresolved V gene accounts for under half of the shortfall where checked; the remainder is of unknown origin. D and trimming were read from the DNA, whereas the V and J calls and clone size are those reported in that table. The sample table holds about 280,000 clones, of which around 89% were seen once. The top ten clonotypes cover approximately 1.5% of the sample.

Participants in the prospective study were aged roughly 18 to 100 years, lived in over 20 United States geographic areas, and enrolled through a virtual design. In the prospective study, participants were assigned to cohorts based on the clinical history participants reported in a screening survey and a study questionnaire. In the prospective study, whole blood, serum and a nasopharyngeal or oropharyngeal swab were collected from each participant by mobile phlebotomists. Participants in the prospective study had the option to provide additional blood draws and questionnaires over a 2-month period. Prospective study blood samples were shipped either frozen or at room temperature before DNA extraction. Points the paper makes about the study in general: The amount of clinical and demographic metadata varied by source and participant and was provided uncurated.

Sequenced material: PBMCs or T cells enriched from blood (not recorded which). The source of this sequence is a woman under 30 with acute COVID-19. The chain is assembled from TRBV9 and TRBJ2-5, with the D gene too uncertain to name. The sequenced DNA: TGTGCCAGCAGCGTAGAAGGTGGGCAGATGGGTGAGACCCAGTACTTC. This yields the protein CASSVEGGQMGETQYF. With the rest looked up from the reference TRBV9 and TRBJ2-5 genes rather than sequenced, the full variable domain is DSGVTQTPKHLITATGQRVTLRCSPRSGDLSVYWYQQSLDQGLQFLIQYYNGEERAKGNILERFSAQQFPDLHSELNLSSLELGDSALYFCASSVEGGQMGETQYFGPGTRLLVL.